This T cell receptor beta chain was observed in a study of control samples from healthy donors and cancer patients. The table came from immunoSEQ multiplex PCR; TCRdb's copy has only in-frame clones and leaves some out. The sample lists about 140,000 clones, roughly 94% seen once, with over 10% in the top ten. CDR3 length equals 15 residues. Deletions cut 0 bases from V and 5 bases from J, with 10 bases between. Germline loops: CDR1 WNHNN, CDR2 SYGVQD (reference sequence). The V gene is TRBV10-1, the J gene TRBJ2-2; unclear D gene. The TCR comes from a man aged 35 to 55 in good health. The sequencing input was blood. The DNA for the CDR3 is TGCGCCAGCAGTGAGTCCCCCAGTAGAACCGGGGAGCTGTTTTTT. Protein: CASSESPSRTGELFF.